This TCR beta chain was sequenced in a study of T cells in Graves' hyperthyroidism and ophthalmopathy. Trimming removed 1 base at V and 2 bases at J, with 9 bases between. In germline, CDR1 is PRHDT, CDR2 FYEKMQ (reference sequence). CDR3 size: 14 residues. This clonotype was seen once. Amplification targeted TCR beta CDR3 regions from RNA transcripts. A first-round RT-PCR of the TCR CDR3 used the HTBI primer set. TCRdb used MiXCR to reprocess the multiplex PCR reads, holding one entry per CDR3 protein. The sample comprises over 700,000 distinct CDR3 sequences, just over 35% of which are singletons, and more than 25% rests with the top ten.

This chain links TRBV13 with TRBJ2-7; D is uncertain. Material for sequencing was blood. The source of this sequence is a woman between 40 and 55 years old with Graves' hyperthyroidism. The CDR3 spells CASSLEATTYEQYF. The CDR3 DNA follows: TGTGCCAGCAGCTTAGAAGCGACGACCTACGAGCAGTACTTC.